The text below deals with one TCR beta chain. V gave up 0 bases and J gave up 8 bases; unmatched junction bases: 12. Germline CDR1 is SGDLS and CDR2 is YYNGEE. The CDR3 is made up of 16 amino acids. The data are from a study of blood T cell repertoires in COVID-19. Overall study: PBMCs, B-cell-depleted T cells, or T cells were the source of the cDNA or gDNA that made up the material.

Authors' analysis steps: Nucleated cell counts were estimated from reference gene primer amplification. Measured with immunoSEQ multiplex PCR; TCRdb has only the in-frame clones, and not every one. V, J and clone size are those of that table, while D and trimming were read from the DNA. The sample includes some 250,000 clones, 75% to 90% of them seen just once. This sequence originates from a woman younger than 45 who had recovered from COVID-19. Material: peripheral blood. The gene calls are TRBV9 and TRBJ1-2; 8 bases align to TRBD1. CDR3 sequence: CASSVGAGGVIEGYTF. The CDR3 DNA sequence: TGTGCCAGCAGCGTAGGGGCAGGGGGCGTCATTGAGGGCTACACCTTC.